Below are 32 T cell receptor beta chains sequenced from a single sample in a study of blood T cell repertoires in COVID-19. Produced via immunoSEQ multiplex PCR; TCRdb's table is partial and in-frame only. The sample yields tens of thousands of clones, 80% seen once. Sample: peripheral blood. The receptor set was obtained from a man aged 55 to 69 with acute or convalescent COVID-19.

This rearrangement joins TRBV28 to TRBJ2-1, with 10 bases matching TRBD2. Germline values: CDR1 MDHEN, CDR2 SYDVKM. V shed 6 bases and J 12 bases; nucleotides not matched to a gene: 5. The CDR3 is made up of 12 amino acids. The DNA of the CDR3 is TGTGCCAGCAGCTCCGGGACTAGCGTGCAGTTCTTC. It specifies CASSSGTSVQFF.

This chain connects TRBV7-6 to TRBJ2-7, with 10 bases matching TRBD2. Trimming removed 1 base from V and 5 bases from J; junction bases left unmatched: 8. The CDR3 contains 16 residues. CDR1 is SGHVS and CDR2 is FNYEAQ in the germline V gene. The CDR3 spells CASSLGGSGGAHEQYF. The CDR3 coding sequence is TGTGCCAGCAGCTTAGGAGGAAGCGGGGGGGCCCACGAGCAGTACTTC.

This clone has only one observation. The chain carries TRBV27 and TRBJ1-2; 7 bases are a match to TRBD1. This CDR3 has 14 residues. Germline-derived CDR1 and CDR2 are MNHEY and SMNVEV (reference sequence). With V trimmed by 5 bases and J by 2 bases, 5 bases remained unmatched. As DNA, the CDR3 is TGTGCCAGCAGTCCAAGGGACAGCAACTATGGCTACACCTTC. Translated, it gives CASSPRDSNYGYTF.

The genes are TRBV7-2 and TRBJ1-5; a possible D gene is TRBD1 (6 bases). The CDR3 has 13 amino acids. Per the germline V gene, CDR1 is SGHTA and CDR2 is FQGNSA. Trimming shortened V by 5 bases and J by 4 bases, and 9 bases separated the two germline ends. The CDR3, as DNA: TGTGCCAGCAGCCAAGACAGGAATCAGCCCCAGCATTTT. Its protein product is CASSQDRNQPQHF. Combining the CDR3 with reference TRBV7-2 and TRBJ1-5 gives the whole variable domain GAGVSQSPSNKVTEKGKDVELRCDPISGHTALYWYRQSLGQGLEFLIYFQGNSAPDKSGLPSDRFSAERTGGSVSTLTIQRTQQEDSAVYLCASSQDRNQPQHFGDGTRLSIL.

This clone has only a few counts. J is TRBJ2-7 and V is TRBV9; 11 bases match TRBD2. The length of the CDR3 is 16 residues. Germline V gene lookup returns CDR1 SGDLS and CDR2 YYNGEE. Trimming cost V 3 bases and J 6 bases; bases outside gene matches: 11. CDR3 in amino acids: CASSAERLAGRGEQYF. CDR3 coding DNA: TGTGCCAGCAGCGCCGAAAGACTAGCGGGGAGAGGCGAGCAGTACTTC.

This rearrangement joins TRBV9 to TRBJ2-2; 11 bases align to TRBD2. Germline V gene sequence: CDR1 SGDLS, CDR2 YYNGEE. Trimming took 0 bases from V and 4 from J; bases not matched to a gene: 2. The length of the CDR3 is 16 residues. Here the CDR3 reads CASSVVTSGGTGELFF. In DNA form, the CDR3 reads TGTGCCAGCAGCGTAGTAACTAGCGGGGGCACCGGGGAGCTGTTTTTT. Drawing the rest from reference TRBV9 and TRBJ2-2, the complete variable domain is DSGVTQTPKHLITATGQRVTLRCSPRSGDLSVYWYQQSLDQGLQFLIQYYNGEERAKGNILERFSAQQFPDLHSELNLSSLELGDSALYFCASSVVTSGGTGELFFGEGSRLTVL.

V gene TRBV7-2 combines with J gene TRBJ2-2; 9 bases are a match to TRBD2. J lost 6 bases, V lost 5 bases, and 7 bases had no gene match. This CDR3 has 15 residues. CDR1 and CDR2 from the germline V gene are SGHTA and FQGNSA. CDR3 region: CASSPSGVGSGELFF. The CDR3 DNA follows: TGTGCCAGCAGCCCTAGCGGGGTAGGCTCCGGGGAGCTGTTTTTT.

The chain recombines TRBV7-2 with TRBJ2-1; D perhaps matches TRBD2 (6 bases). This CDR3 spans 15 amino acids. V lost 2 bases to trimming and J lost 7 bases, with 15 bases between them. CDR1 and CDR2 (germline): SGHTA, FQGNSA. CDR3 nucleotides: TGTGCCAGCAGCTTAAGTGGGGGAGGCTCGAATGAGCAGTTCTTC. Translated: CASSLSGGGSNEQFF.

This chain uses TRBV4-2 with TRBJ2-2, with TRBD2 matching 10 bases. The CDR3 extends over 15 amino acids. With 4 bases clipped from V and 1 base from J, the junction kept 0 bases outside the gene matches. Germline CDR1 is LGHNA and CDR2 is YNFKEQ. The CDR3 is CASSRLAGNTGELFF. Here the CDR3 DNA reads TGTGCCAGCAGCCGACTAGCGGGGAACACCGGGGAGCTGTTTTTT.

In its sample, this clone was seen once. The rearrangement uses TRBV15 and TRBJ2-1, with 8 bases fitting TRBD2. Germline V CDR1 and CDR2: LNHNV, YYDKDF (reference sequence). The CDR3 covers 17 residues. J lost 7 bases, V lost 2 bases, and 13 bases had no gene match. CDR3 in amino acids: CATSRPGGGRGGNEQFF. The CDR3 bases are TGTGCCACCAGCAGACCCGGGGGGGGCCGCGGAGGGAATGAGCAGTTCTTC.

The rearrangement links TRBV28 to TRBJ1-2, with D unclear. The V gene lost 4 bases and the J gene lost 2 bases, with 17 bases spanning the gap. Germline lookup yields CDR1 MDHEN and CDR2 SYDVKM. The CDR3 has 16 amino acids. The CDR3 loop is CASSSSSSTFNYGYTF. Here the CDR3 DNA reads TGTGCCAGCAGTTCCTCCTCCTCGACATTCAACTATGGCTACACCTTC.

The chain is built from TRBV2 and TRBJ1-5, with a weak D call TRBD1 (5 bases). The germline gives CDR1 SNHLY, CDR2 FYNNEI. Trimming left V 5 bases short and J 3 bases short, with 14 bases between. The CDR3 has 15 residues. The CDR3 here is CASSSEQGPNQPQHF. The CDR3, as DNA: TGTGCCAGCAGTTCGGAGCAGGGCCCCAATCAGCCCCAGCATTTT. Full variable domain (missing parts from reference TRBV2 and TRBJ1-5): EPEVTQTPSHQVTQMGQEVILRCVPISNHLYFYWYRQILGQKVEFLVSFYNNEISEKSEIFDDQFSVERPDGSNFTLKIRSTKLEDSAMYFCASSSEQGPNQPQHFGDGTRLSIL.

CDR3 DNA: TGTGCCAGCAGCCAAGATGAGCTAGCGGGGTTGCACGAGCAGTACTTC. Protein sequence: CASSQDELAGLHEQYF. The chain joins TRBV14 to TRBJ2-7; 9 nucleotides line up with TRBD2. CDR3 length equals 16 residues. CDR1 is SGHDN and CDR2 is FVKESK in the germline V gene. V gave up 0 bases and J gave up 5 bases; unmatched junction bases: 8.

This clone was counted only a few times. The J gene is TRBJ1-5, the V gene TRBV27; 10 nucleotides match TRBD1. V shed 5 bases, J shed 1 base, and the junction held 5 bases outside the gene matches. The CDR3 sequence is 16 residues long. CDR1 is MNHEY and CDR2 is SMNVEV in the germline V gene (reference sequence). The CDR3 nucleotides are TGTGCCAGCAGTCCACGACAGGGGGCGAGCAATCAGCCCCAGCATTTT. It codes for CASSPRQGASNQPQHF.

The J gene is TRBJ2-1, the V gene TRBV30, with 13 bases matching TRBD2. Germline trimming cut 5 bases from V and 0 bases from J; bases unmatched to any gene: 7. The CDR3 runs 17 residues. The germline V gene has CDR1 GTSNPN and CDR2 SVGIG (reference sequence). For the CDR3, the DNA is TGTGCCTGGGCGGGACTAGCGGGGCTGAGCTCCTACAATGAGCAGTTCTTC. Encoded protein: CAWAGLAGLSSYNEQFF.

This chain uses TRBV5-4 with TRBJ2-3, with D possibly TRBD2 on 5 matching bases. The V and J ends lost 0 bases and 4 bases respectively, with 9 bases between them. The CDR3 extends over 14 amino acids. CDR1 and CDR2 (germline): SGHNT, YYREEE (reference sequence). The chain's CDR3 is CASSLALAPDTQYF. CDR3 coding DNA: TGTGCCAGCAGCTTGGCTCTAGCTCCAGATACGCAGTATTTT.

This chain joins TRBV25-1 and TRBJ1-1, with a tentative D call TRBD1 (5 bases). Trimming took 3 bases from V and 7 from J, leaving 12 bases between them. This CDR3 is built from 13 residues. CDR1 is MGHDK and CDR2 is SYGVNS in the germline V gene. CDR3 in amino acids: CASSDLRQFEAFF. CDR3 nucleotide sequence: TGTGCCAGCAGTGATTTAAGACAGTTTGAAGCTTTCTTT. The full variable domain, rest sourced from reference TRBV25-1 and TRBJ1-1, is EADIYQTPRYLVIGTGKKITLECSQTMGHDKMYWYQQDPGMELHLIHYSYGVNSTEKGDLSSESTVSRIRTEHFPLTLESARPSHTSQYLCASSDLRQFEAFFGQGTRLTVV.

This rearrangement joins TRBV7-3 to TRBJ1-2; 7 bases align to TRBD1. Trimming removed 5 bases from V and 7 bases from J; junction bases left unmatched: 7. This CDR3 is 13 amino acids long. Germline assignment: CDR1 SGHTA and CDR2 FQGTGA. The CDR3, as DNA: TGTGCCAGCAGCCAACAGGGGATGAGTGGCTACACCTTC. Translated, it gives CASSQQGMSGYTF.

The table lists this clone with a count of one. CDR3 region: CASSENRGYQPQHF. Here the CDR3 DNA reads TGTGCCAGCAGTGAAAACAGGGGGTATCAGCCCCAGCATTTT. The chain combines TRBV6-1 with TRBJ1-5; TRBD1 aligns across 8 bases. Looked up from germline, CDR1 is MNHNS and CDR2 is SASEGT. The CDR3 is made up of 14 amino acids. Germline trimming cut 2 bases from V and 5 bases from J; bases unmatched to any gene: 2.

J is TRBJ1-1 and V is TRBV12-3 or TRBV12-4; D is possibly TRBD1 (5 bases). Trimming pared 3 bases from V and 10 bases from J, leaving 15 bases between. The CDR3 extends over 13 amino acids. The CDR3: CASSFGGDLGAFF. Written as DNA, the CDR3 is TGTGCCAGCAGTTTTGGGGGGGATCTAGGAGCTTTCTTT.

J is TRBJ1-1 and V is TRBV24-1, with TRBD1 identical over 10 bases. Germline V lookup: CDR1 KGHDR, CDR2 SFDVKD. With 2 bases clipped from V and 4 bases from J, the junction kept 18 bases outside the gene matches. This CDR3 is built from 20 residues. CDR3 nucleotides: TGTGCCACCAGTGATTCAAGAGGGACAGGGGCGAGGATGAGAGGCACTGAAGCTTTCTTT. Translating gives CATSDSRGTGARMRGTEAFF.

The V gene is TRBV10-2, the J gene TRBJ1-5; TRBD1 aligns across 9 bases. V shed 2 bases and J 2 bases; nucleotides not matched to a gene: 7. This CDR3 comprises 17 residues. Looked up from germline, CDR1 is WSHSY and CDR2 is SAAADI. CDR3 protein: CASSEGDRVYGNQPQHF. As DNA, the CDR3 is TGCGCCAGCAGTGAGGGGGACAGGGTATACGGCAATCAGCCCCAGCATTTT.

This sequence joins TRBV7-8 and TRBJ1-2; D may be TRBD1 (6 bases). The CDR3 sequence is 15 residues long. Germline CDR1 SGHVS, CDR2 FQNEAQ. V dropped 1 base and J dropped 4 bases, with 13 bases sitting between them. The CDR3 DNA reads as TGTGCCAGCAGCTTAGACAGGGCGCAACCCTATGGCTACACCTTC. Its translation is CASSLDRAQPYGYTF.

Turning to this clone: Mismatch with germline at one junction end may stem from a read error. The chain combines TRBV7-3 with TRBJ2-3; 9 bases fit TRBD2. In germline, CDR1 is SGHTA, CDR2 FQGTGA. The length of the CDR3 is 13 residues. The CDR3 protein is CASSLGLAGDFHF. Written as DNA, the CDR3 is TGTGCCAGCAGCTTAGGTTTAGCGGGGGACTTCCATTTT.

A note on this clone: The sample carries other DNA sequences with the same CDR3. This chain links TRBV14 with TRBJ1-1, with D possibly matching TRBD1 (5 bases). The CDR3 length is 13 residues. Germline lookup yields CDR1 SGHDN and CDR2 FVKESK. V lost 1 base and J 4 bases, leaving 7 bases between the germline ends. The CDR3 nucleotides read TGTGCCAGCAGCCAAGGGCAGGGCACTGAAGCTTTCTTT. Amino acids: CASSQGQGTEAFF.

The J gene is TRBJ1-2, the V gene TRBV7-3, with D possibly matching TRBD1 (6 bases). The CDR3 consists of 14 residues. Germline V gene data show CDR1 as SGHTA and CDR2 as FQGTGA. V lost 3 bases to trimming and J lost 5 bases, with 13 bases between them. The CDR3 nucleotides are TGTGCCAGCAGCTTTGGGGGCCCATCGTATGGCTACACCTTC. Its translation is CASSFGGPSYGYTF. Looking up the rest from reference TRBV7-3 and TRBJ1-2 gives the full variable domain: GAGVSQTPSNKVTEKGKYVELRCDPISGHTALYWYRQSLGQGPEFLIYFQGTGAADDSGLPNDRFFAVRPEGSVSTLKIQRTERGDSAVYLCASSFGGPSYGYTFGSGTRLTVV.

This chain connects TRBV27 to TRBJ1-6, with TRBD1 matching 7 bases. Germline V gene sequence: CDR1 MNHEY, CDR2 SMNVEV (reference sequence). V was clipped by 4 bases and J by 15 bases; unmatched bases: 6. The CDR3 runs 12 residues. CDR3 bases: TGTGCCAGCAGTTCGAGGGGACAGAACCTCCACTTT. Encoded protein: CASSSRGQNLHF.

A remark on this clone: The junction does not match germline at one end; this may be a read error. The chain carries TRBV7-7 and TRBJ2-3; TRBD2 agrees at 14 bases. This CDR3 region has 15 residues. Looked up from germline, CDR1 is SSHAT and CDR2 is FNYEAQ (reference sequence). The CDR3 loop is CASSPRTSGGDTQYF. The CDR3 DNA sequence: TGTGCTAGCAGCCCACGGACTAGCGGGGGGGATACGCAGTATTTT.

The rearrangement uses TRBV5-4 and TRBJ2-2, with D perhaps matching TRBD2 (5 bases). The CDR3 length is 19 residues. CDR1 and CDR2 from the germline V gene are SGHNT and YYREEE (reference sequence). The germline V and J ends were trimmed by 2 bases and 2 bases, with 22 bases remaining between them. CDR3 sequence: CASSLMPGLLRINTGELFF. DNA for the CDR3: TGTGCCAGCAGCTTAATGCCAGGACTCCTCCGAATCAACACCGGGGAGCTGTTTTTT.

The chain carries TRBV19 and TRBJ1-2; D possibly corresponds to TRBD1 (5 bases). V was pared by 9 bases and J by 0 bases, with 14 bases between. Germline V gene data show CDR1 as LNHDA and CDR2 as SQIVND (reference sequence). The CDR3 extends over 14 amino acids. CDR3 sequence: CASKDSPANYGYTF. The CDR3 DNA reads TGTGCCAGCAAAGACAGCCCGGCTAACTATGGCTACACCTTC. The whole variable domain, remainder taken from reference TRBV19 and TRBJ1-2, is DGGITQSPKYLFRKEGQNVTLSCEQNLNHDAMYWYRQDPGQGLRLIYYSQIVNDFQKGDIAEGYSVSREKKESFPLTVTSAQKNPTAFYLCASKDSPANYGYTFGSGTRLTVV.

CDR3 bases: TGCGCCAGCAGCCCCCAGCCGGAGATGAACACTGAAGCTTTCTTT. Its protein product is CASSPQPEMNTEAFF. V usage is TRBV5-1 and J usage is TRBJ1-1; D gene ambiguous. This CDR3 has 15 amino acids. The ends were cut back, 4 bases at V and 0 bases at J, with 13 bases in the middle. CDR1 and CDR2 (germline): SGHRS, YFSETQ.

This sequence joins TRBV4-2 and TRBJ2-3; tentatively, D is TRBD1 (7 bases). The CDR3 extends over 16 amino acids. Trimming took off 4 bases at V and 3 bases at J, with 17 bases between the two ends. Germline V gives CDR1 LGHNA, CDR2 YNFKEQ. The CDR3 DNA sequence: TGTGCCAGCAGCCTCAGGGGGGCCGGCGGGACAGATACGCAGTATTTT. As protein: CASSLRGAGGTDTQYF.